Below, one TCR beta chain is given with its context. Its antigen remains unknown. This sample is part of a study of cytomegalovirus exposure and HLA in healthy donors. Regarding the study as a whole: Many donors shared some public TCRs, even though most TCR sequences were rare. Later analysis indicated greater clonal expansion among HLA-associated TCR beta chains than among equally common other chains. According to the study, 160 or so TCR beta chains were cytomegalovirus-associated.

In the PCR, 60 Vbeta and 13 Jbeta primers were used. The method was immunoSEQ multiplex PCR; TCRdb's version includes in-frame clones alone and lacks a portion of them. The profile shows about 110,000 clones, under 70% of them singletons. Germline V gene lookup returns CDR1 MNHEY and CDR2 SMNVEV (reference sequence). V lost 0 bases and J 4 bases, leaving 15 bases between the germline ends. CDR3 length: 16 amino acids. The source is a man aged 30 to 45 in good health and CMV-seropositive. This sequence joins TRBV27 and TRBJ1-2; D perhaps matches TRBD1 (6 bases). The sample taken for sequencing was PBMCs. The DNA for the CDR3 is TGTGCCAGCAGTTTATCGAGATCAGGGGACACCTATGGCTACACCTTC. Encoded protein: CASSLSRSGDTYGYTF.